Listed here is a single T cell receptor (beta chain). Its antigen specificity is not known. No much larger clonotype is one base removed from it; base qualities were not supplied. This specimen belongs to a study of blood T cell repertoires in COVID-19 (TCRdb year 2020). Regarding the research as a whole: Collaborator samples came from the United States, Italy and Spain and covered acute and convalescent phases of COVID-19. The prospective study material was composed of cDNA or gDNA derived from T cells, B-cell-depleted T cells, or PBMCs. Deeply sampled blood TCRbeta repertoires from subjects exposed to, actively infected with, or recovered from COVID-19 were included in the dataset. The repertoires were released in a freely available public database meant as a resource for research on the immune response to SARS-CoV-2. The samples were drawn from two sources: the first 160 participants of the ongoing ImmuneRACE study, and over 950 subjects contributed by 6 global collaborators. Nearly every sample came with metadata listing a de-identified subject ID, COVID-19 status, age in years and sex. Where HLA class I and class II types were available, the types were taken from metadata supplied by the sample provider, not from assay-based typing. What the authors observed across the whole study: The quantity of clinical and demographic metadata differed by source and by participant and was supplied without curation.

TCRbeta CDR3 regions were amplified from genomic DNA by means of the immunoSEQ Assay, a bias-controlled multiplex PCR. On the authors' methods: The number of nucleated cells in each sample was estimated by amplification of reference gene primers within the assay. Sequence reads were collapsed and filtered to measure the absolute abundance of every unique TCRbeta CDR3 rearrangement. Productive Simpson clonality was computed per sample as the square root of Simpson's diversity index over productive rearrangements. Not all clones reach the TCRdb copy of this immuneACCESS table, which keeps in-frame sequences only. Checked studies attribute under half of the gap to unresolved V genes and leave the rest unexplained. The D gene and trimming were derived from the DNA, and the V and J assignments and clone size from that table. In all, the sample holds 30,000 to 40,000 clones, and approximately 85% of those were seen once. The ten largest clones add up to roughly 15% of the sample.

Each collaborating institution followed its own protocols to collect whole blood in K2EDTA tubes. Collaborator samples were shipped for TCRbeta analysis as frozen whole blood, isolated PBMCs, or DNA extracted from either sample type. The germline V gene specifies SGHRS as CDR1 and YFSETQ as CDR2. Measured from the cysteine to the phenylalanine, the CDR3 is 15 residues long. Only CDR3 DNA remains: 45 bases, in frame from the first base. The junction carries 12 bases between V and J, which are trimmed by 0 bases and 3 bases respectively. Source material: peripheral blood. The V gene is TRBV5-1 and the J gene is TRBJ1-1, with TRBD1 perhaps the D gene, on 5 matching bases. The clonotype comes from a human donor in a cohort sampled during active COVID-19. The CDR3 amino acid sequence is: CASSLGGGEDTEAFF. The bases read TGCGCCAGCAGCTTGGGTGGAGGGGAGGACACTGAAGCTTTCTTT. The entire variable domain, with the stretches around the CDR3 drawn from the reference TRBV5-1 and TRBJ1-1 proteins, is KAGVTQTPRYLIKTRGQQVTLSCSPISGHRSVSWYQQTPGQGLQFLFEYFSETQRNKGNFPGRFSGRQFSNSRSEMNVSTLELGDSALYLCASSLGGGEDTEAFFGQGTRLTVV.